This paragraph reports one T cell receptor beta chain. The data were taken from a study of blood T cells in healthy people across ages. V was clipped by 5 bases and J by 0 bases; unmatched bases: 4. CDR3 size: 15 residues. Germline CDR1 reads SGHTA; CDR2 reads FQGNSA. The use of a sample-barcoded 5' primer and a J-beta primer mix characterized a second PCR of roughly 6 to 11 cycles. TCRdb reprocessed the 5' RACE reads via MiXCR and lists one record per CDR3 protein. In the table there are around 790,000 distinct CDR3 sequences, around 45% of which are singletons. The V call is TRBV7-2, the J call TRBJ1-2, with 9 positions matching TRBD1. The TCR was taken from a man between 60 and 75 years old in good health. The specimen was blood. Written as DNA, the CDR3 is TGTGCCAGCAGCGTACAGGGGGCTACTAACTATGGCTACACCTTC. Its translation: CASSVQGATNYGYTF.